The present entry profiles one TCR beta chain with its context. Its antigen is unknown. Base qualities were left out, and no much larger clone turns up one base away. CDR1 SQVTM and CDR2 ANQGSEA were looked up in the germline V gene. V is clipped by 3 bases and J by 8 bases, and the sequence between their germline boundaries is 10 bases long. The CDR3 runs 11 residues from the cysteine to the phenylalanine. CDR3 DNA is the only sequence kept; it has 33 bases, read in frame from the first base. This sample was included in a study of blood T cell repertoires in COVID-19 (TCRdb year 2020). As for the study more broadly: Samples from collaborators originated in the United States, Italy and Spain and spanned both the acute and convalescent phases of COVID-19. The prospective study material was composed of cDNA or gDNA derived from T cells, B-cell-depleted T cells, or PBMCs. Deeply sampled blood TCRbeta repertoires from subjects exposed to, actively infected with, or recovered from COVID-19 were included in the dataset. The repertoires were released in a freely available public database meant as a resource for research on the immune response to SARS-CoV-2. Samples were obtained from the ongoing ImmuneRACE study (first 160 participants) and from approximately 1,200 subjects provided by 6 global collaborators. Sample metadata almost always included a de-identified subject ID, COVID-19 status, age in years and sex. Where available, HLA class I and class II types were obtained from metadata supplied by the sample provider rather than from assay-based typing.

The immunoSEQ Assay, a bias-controlled multiplex PCR, was used to amplify TCRbeta CDR3 regions from genomic DNA. From the authors' description of their analysis: Within the assay, amplification of reference gene primers was used to estimate how many nucleated cells each sample contained. Sequence reads were collapsed and filtered to measure the absolute abundance of every unique TCRbeta CDR3 rearrangement. Productive Simpson clonality was computed per sample as the square root of Simpson's diversity index over productive rearrangements. Drawn from immuneACCESS, this table holds only the in-frame rearrangements with V and J called that TCRdb kept. Clones are partly lost; checked studies trace under half to an unresolved V gene and leave the rest unexplained. That table supplies the V and J calls and clone size; D and trimming were determined from the DNA. This sample gives a few hundred thousand clones in total; over 75% of them show up just once. The ten largest clones add up to 2.2% of the sample.

The investigation overall reported the following: Clinical and demographic metadata were provided uncurated, with the amount varying by source and participant.

In the prospective study, participants were about 18 to 100 years old, resided in about two dozen geographic areas of the United States, and were enrolled through a virtual design. In the prospective study, cohorts were assigned on the basis of participant-reported clinical history obtained from a screening survey and a study questionnaire. ImmuneRACE Cohort 3 recovered participants were defined by two consecutive negative NP/OP PCR tests, healthcare professional clearance, or symptom resolution. In the prospective study, mobile phlebotomists collected whole blood, serum and a nasopharyngeal or oropharyngeal swab from each participant. Over an approximately 2-month period, participants in the prospective study had the option of providing additional blood draws and questionnaires. Before DNA extraction, prospective study blood samples were shipped either frozen or at room temperature.

The TCR sequence derives from a man younger than 45 who had recovered from COVID-19. The sample was PBMCs or T cells enriched from blood (not recorded which). The V and J genes are TRBV29-1 and TRBJ1-1, with no D gene named confidently. The CDR3 has the sequence CSVDEGIEAFF. The DNA sequence follows: TGCAGCGTTGATGAGGGAATCGAAGCTTTCTTT.